This T cell receptor (beta chain) was captured in a study of T cells in localized non-small cell lung cancer. To note about this clone: The antigen is unknown.

TCRdb keeps only in-frame clones here, not all; method: immunoSEQ multiplex PCR. In the table there are 25,000 to 35,000 clones, about 80% of which are singletons. The germline gives CDR1 SNHLY, CDR2 FYNNEI. Trimming pared 4 bases from V and 5 bases from J, leaving 8 bases between. CDR3 length: 12 residues. Study results and limitations: Exceeding tumor, uninvolved adjacent lung had the highest T cell clonality. Only one tumor region went through sequencing, so heterogeneity may still be there. Longer overall survival was associated with a higher density of T cells in the blood.

Material: peripheral blood, obtained before any cancer treatment. This TCR derives from a male donor aged 60 or over with stage III squamous cell lung carcinoma. The rearrangement uses TRBV2 and TRBJ1-2; D uncertain. The CDR3 nucleotides read TGTGCCAGCAGTGGGCAAGGTTATGGCTACACCTTC. This gives the protein CASSGQGYGYTF. The full variable domain, rest sourced from reference TRBV2 and TRBJ1-2, is EPEVTQTPSHQVTQMGQEVILRCVPISNHLYFYWYRQILGQKVEFLVSFYNNEISEKSEIFDDQFSVERPDGSNFTLKIRSTKLEDSAMYFCASSGQGYGYTFGSGTRLTVV.